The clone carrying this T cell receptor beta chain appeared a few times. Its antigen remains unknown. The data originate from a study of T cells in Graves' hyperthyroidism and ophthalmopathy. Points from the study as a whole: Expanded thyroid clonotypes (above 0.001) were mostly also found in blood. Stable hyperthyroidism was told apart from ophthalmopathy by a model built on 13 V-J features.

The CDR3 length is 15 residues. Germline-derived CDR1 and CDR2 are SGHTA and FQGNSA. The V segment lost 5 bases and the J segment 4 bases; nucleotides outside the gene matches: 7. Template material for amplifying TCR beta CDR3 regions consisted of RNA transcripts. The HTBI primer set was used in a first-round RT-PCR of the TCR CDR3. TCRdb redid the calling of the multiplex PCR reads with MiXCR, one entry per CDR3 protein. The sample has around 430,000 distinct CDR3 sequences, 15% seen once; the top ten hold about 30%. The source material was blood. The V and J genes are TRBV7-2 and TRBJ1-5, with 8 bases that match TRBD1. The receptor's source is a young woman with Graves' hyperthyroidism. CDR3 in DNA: TGTGCCAGCAGCACCCGACAGGGGACAAATCAGCCCCAGCATTTT. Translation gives CASSTRQGTNQPQHF.